The T cell receptor beta chain under discussion was sequenced for a study of CD8 T cells in ankylosing spondylitis. TCRdb re-called the 5' RACE reads with MiXCR, one entry per CDR3 protein. The sample has a few hundred thousand distinct CDR3 sequences; 20% to 25% are singletons. Deletions cut 3 bases from V and 4 bases from J, with 17 bases between. This CDR3 has 16 residues. This clonotype turned up a few times. This chain links TRBV12-3 or TRBV12-4 with TRBJ2-3; D is possibly TRBD1 or TRBD2 (5 bases each). The receptor's source is a male donor with ankylosing spondylitis or in good health (not recorded which). Sequencing was performed on blood, either unsorted or a sorted T cell fraction (not recorded which). The CDR3 nucleotides read TGTGCCAGCAGTTTGACATTCCGGGACGCAGCAGATACGCAGTATTTT. Translated, it gives CASSLTFRDAADTQYF.